This TCR beta chain was sequenced in a study of response to subunit inactivated influenza vaccine. A few counts support this clonotype. TCRdb analysed the RT-PCR reads with MiXCR anew, one entry per CDR3 protein. The sample shows roughly 540,000 distinct CDR3 sequences, roughly 23% of them seen only once. The V gene lost 6 bases and the J gene lost 5 bases, with 11 bases spanning the gap. This CDR3 has 13 residues. Looked up from germline, CDR1 is SGHTA and CDR2 is FQGNSA. This same sample was also taken into another study, of T cells expressing NK-cell markers. From that paper: Template switching by 5'RACE with UMIs generated the TCR beta cDNA. Unclear, still, was the HCMV specificity of the expanded NKG2C+ T cell clones.

This material consisted of CD4+ T cells sorted from PBMCs, taken 11 to 12 days after vaccination. The source of this sequence is a man over 45 who received an inactivated influenza vaccine. The chain combines TRBV7-2 with TRBJ2-1; the D gene could be TRBD1 or TRBD2 (5 bases each). CDR3 residues: CASRLGTHNEQFF. The CDR3 bases are TGTGCCAGCAGGTTGGGGACGCACAATGAGCAGTTCTTC.